This entry lists 2 T cell receptor beta chains sequenced from one sample in a study of blood T cell repertoires in COVID-19. Method: immunoSEQ multiplex PCR; TCRdb's copy keeps in-frame clones and lacks some. The sample includes around 220,000 clones, roughly 80% seen only once; the top ten take 8% to 13%. The sequenced material came from peripheral blood. The receptors here all came from an elderly woman with acute or convalescent COVID-19.

The genes are TRBV7-9 and TRBJ1-2, with D perhaps TRBD1 (5 bases). V lost 5 bases to trimming and J lost 11 bases, with 15 bases between them. CDR1 and CDR2 (germline): SEHNR, FQNEAQ (reference sequence). The CDR3 is made up of 12 amino acids. The CDR3 loop is CASSPLQGSYTF. Here the CDR3 DNA reads TGTGCCAGCAGCCCACTCCAGGGATCATACACCTTC.

Turning to this clone: Other nucleotide sequences from this sample produce the same CDR3. The chain has TRBV7-9 and TRBJ1-4; 10 bases are a match to TRBD1. V gave up 0 bases and J gave up 7 bases; unmatched junction bases: 5. CDR3 length: 16 residues. Looked up from germline, CDR1 is SEHNR and CDR2 is FQNEAQ (reference sequence). The CDR3 is CASSLAGQGSSEKLFF. CDR3 sequence (DNA): TGTGCCAGCAGCTTAGCGGGACAGGGGTCGAGTGAAAAACTGTTTTTT.